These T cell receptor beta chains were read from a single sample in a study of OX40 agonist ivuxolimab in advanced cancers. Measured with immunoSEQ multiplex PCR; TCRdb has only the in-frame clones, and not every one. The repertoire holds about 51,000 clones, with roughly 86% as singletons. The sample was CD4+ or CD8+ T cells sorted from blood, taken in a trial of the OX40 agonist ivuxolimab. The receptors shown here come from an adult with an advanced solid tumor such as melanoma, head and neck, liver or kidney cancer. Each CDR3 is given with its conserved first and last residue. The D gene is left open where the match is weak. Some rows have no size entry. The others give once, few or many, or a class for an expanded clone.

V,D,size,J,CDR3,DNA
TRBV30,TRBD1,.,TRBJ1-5,CAWSGGQGSAVNQPQHF,TGTGCCTGGTCAGGGGGGCAGGGGTCTGCCGTTAATCAGCCCCAGCATTTT
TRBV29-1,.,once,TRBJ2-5,CSVGGEETQYF,TGCAGCGTTGGCGGGGAGGAGACCCAGTACTTC
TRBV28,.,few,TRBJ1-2,CASSYPPPGYTF,TGTGCCAGCAGTTACCCTCCGCCTGGCTACACCTTC
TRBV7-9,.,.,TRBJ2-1,CASSLRSRGFSYNEQFF,TGTGCCAGCAGCTTACGTTCTAGGGGATTTTCCTACAATGAGCAGTTCTTC
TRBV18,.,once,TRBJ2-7,CASSPDRLKQYF,TGTGCCAGCTCACCCGACAGGCTAAAGCAGTACTTC
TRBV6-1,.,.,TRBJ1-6,CASSAFSGGINSPLHF,TGTGCCAGCAGTGCGTTCTCAGGAGGGATCAACTCACCCCTCCACTTT
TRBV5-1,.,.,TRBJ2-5,CASSLGVAETQYF,TGCGCCAGCAGCTTGGGGGTTGCGGAGACCCAGTACTTC
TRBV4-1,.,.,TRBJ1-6,CASSRGDGLNNSPLHF,TGCGCCAGCAGCAGAGGGGACGGTTTGAATAATTCACCCCTCCACTTT
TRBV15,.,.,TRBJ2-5,CATSRGQETQYF,TGTGCCACCAGCCGGGGACAAGAGACCCAGTACTTC
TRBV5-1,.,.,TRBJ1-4,CASSFENAGINEKLFF,TGCGCCAGCAGCTTCGAAAATGCAGGGATTAATGAAAAACTGTTTTTT
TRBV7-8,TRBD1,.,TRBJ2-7,CASSYYHRGMLLKEQYF,TGTGCCAGCAGCTATTACCACAGGGGGATGCTGTTGAAGGAGCAGTACTTC
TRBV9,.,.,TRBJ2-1,CASSVYTSNWPNEQFF,TGTGCCAGCAGCGTCTACACTAGCAATTGGCCCAATGAGCAGTTCTTC
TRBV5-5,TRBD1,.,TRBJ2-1,CASSTGTGTFNEQFF,TGTGCCAGCAGCACCGGGACAGGGACCTTCAATGAGCAGTTCTTC
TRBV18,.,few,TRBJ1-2,CASSLVRDGLYGYTF,TGTGCCAGCTCACTAGTCCGGGACGGACTCTATGGCTACACCTTC
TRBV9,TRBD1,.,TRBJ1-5,CASSVEDRPYSNQPQHF,TGTGCCAGCAGCGTAGAGGACAGGCCCTATAGCAATCAGCCCCAGCATTTT
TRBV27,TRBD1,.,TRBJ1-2,CASSSQGVDGYTF,TGTGCCAGCAGTTCCCAGGGGGTGGATGGCTACACCTTC
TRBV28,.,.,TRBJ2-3,CASEGSPDTQYF,TGTGCCAGCGAAGGCTCCCCAGATACGCAGTATTTT
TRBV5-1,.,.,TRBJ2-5,CASSLARAKKTQYF,TGCGCCAGCAGCTTGGCCAGGGCTAAGAAGACCCAGTACTTC
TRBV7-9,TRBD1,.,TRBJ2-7,CASRSGTGGSYEQYF,TGTGCCAGCAGATCTGGGACAGGGGGATCCTACGAGCAGTACTTC
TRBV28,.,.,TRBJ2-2,CASRTPVGLNTGELFF,TGTGCCAGCAGGACCCCAGTAGGCCTAAACACCGGGGAGCTGTTTTTT
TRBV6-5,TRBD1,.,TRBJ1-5,CASSSDRASNQPQHF,TGTGCCAGCAGCTCGGACAGGGCCAGCAATCAGCCCCAGCATTTT
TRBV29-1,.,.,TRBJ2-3,CSVGHRVSDTQYF,TGCAGCGTTGGTCACAGGGTGTCAGATACGCAGTATTTT
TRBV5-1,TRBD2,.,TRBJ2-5,CASSPGFSGGAETQYF,TGCGCCAGCAGCCCCGGTTTTAGCGGGGGGGCAGAGACCCAGTACTTC
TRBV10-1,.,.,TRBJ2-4,CASSDGGNIQYF,TGCGCCAGCAGTGATGGGGGAAACATTCAGTACTTC
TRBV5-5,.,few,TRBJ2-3,CASSYVGAETDTQYF,TGTGCCAGCAGCTACGTAGGGGCAGAGACAGATACGCAGTATTTT
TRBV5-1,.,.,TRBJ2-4,CASSFGGIGIQYF,TGCGCCAGCAGCTTTGGGGGTATTGGCATTCAGTACTTC
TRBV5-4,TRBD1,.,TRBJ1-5,CASSLAVPGGYQPQHF,TGTGCCAGCAGCTTGGCAGTGCCAGGGGGCTACCAGCCCCAGCATTTT
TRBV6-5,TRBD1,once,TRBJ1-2,CASRQGLGGYTF,TGTGCCAGCAGACAGGGGCTGGGGGGCTACACCTTC
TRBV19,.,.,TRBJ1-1,CASSIKPGVNTEAFF,TGTGCCAGTAGTATTAAGCCGGGGGTGAACACTGAAGCTTTCTTT
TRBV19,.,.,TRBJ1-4,CASRDRATRNEKLFF,TGTGCCAGTAGGGACAGAGCAACGAGAAATGAAAAACTGTTTTTT
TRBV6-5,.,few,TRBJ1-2,CASTQGIHGYTF,TGTGCCAGCACCCAGGGGATCCATGGCTACACCTTC
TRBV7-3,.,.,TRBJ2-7,CASSKDAIGGEQYF,TGTGCCAGCAGCAAGGACGCGATTGGGGGCGAGCAGTACTTC
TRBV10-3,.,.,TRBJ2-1,CAILRAGPGDEQFF,TGTGCCATCCTCCGGGCAGGGCCGGGGGATGAGCAGTTCTTC